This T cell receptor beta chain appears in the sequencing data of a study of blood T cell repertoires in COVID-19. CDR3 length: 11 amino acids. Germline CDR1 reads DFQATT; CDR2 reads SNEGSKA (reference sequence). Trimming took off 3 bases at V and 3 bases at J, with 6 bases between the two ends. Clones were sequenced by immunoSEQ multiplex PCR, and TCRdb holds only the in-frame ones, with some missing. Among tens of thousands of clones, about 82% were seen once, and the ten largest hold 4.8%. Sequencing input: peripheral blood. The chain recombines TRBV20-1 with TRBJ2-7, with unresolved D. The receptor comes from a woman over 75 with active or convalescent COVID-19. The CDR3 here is CSASSYYEQYF. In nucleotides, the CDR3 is TGCAGTGCTAGTTCGTACTACGAGCAGTACTTC.